This TCR beta chain was sequenced during a study of beta chain features in type 1 diabetes. Trimming shortened V by 5 bases and J by 2 bases, and 9 bases separated the two germline ends. Germline CDR1 and CDR2: SEHNR and FQNEAQ (reference sequence). The CDR3 contains 13 residues. The entirety of the isolated RNA underwent reverse transcription, so expressed TCRB transcripts were sequenced. Generated by immunoSEQ multiplex PCR, the TCRdb table keeps only in-frame clones and is missing some. Of under 400,000 clones in the sample, around 13% were seen once. This TCR was recovered from a man aged 18 to 35 in good health. The chain uses TRBV7-9 and TRBJ1-1; D unresolved. The sequenced sample was naive CD4+ T cells from blood. The CDR3 sequence is CASSGQINTEAFF. The CDR3 nucleotides read TGTGCCAGCAGCGGGCAAATAAACACTGAAGCTTTCTTT. The whole variable domain, filled in from reference TRBV7-9 and TRBJ1-1, reads DTGVSQNPRHKITKRGQNVTFRCDPISEHNRLYWYRQTLGQGPEFLTYFQNEAQLEKSRLLSDRFSAERPKGSFSTLEIQRTEQGDSAMYLCASSGQINTEAFFGQGTRLTVV.